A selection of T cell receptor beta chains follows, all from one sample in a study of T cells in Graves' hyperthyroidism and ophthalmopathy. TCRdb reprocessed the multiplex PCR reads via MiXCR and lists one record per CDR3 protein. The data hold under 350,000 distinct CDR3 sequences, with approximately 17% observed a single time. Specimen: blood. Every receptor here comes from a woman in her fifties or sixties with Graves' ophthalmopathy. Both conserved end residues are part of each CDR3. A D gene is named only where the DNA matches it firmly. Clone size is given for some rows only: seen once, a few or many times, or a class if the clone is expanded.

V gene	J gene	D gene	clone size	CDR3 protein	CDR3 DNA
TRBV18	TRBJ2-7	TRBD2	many	CASSPGGGMDEQYF	TGTGCCAGCTCACCGGGGGGGGGAATGGACGAGCAGTACTTC
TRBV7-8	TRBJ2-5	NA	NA	CASRETGETQYF	TGTGCCAGCAGGGAAACCGGGGAGACCCAGTACTTC
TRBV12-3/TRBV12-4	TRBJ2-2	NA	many	CASSQGRTTGELFF	TGTGCCAGCAGTCAGGGACGGACCACCGGGGAGCTGTTTTTT
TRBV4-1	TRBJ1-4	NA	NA	CASSQDGGSVLNEKLFF	TGCGCCAGCAGCCAAGATGGTGGGTCAGTGCTTAATGAAAAACTGTTTTTT
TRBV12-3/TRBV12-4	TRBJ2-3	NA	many	CASSFRSIRSTDTQYF	TGTGCCAGCAGTTTCCGGTCCATCAGGAGCACAGATACGCAGTATTTT
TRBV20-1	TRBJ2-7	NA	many	CSAKNTAWEQYF	TGCAGTGCTAAGAACACTGCTTGGGAGCAGTACTTC
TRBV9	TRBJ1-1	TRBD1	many	CASSTLMGQGYQGTEAFF	TGTGCCAGCAGCACCCTTATGGGACAGGGTTACCAGGGGACTGAAGCTTTCTTT
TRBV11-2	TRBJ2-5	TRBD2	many	CASSSQAGGKETQYF	TGTGCCAGCAGCTCCCAAGCGGGGGGGAAAGAGACCCAGTACTTC
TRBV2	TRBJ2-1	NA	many	CASRERRDGGLREQFF	TGTGCCAGCAGGGAAAGGAGGGATGGGGGGCTTCGTGAGCAGTTCTTC
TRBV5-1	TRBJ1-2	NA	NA	CASSLDNYSYGYTF	TGCGCCAGCAGCTTGGATAACTACAGCTATGGCTACACCTTC
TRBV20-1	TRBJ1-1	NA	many	CSARANQAGMNTEAFF	TGCAGTGCTAGAGCCAATCAGGCAGGAATGAACACTGAAGCTTTCTTT
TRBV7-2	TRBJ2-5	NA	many	CASSLQWGPETQYF	TGTGCCAGCAGCCTACAGTGGGGCCCGGAGACCCAGTACTTC
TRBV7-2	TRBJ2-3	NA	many	CASSLQLGGSVTDTQYF	TGTGCCAGCAGCTTACAGCTAGGAGGGAGCGTCACAGATACGCAGTATTTT
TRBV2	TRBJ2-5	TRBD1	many	CASSGTGSGETQYF	TGTGCCAGCAGTGGGACAGGGTCAGGGGAGACCCAGTACTTC
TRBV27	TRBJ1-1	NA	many	CASSLSRYTEAFF	TGTGCCAGCAGTTTATCGAGGTACACTGAAGCTTTCTTT
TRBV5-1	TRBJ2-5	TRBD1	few	CASSVMWATGQETQYF	TGCGCCAGCAGCGTAATGTGGGCGACAGGGCAAGAGACCCAGTACTTC
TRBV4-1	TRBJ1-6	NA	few	CASSQAPINSPLHF	TGCGCCAGCAGCCAAGCACCGATTAATTCACCCCTCCACTTT
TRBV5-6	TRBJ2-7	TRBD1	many	CASSPWDSGPSEQYF	TGTGCCAGCAGCCCCTGGGACAGTGGGCCTTCCGAGCAGTACTTC
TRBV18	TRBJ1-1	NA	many	CASSPLQGSNTEAFF	TGTGCCAGCTCACCGCTACAGGGCTCGAACACTGAAGCTTTCTTT
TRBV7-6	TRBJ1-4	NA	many	CASSPSGLSRAKGEKLFF	TGTGCCAGCAGCCCCAGTGGTCTGTCGAGGGCCAAGGGTGAAAAACTGTTTTTT
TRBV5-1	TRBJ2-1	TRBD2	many	CASSPMSGGYNEQFF	TGCGCCAGCAGCCCCATGTCGGGAGGCTACAATGAGCAGTTCTTC
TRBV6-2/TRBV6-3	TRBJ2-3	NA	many	CASSPLLEGTDTQYF	TGTGCCAGCAGTCCTCTTTTGGAGGGCACAGATACGCAGTATTTT
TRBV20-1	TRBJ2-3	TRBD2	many	CSATAGGSTDTQYF	TGCAGTGCCACAGCGGGGGGGAGCACAGATACGCAGTATTTT
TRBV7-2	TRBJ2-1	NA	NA	CASSLALGPPAEQFF	TGTGCCAGCAGCTTAGCATTGGGACCCCCGGCCGAGCAGTTCTTC
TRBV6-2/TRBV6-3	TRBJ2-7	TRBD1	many	CASRTGTPTQQYF	TGTGCCAGCAGGACAGGGACCCCTACGCAGCAGTACTTC
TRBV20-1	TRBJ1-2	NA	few	CSAADAGNYGYTF	TGCAGTGCGGCTGATGCGGGAAACTATGGCTACACCTTC
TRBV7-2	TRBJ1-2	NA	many	CASSRTGRDYGYTF	TGTGCCAGCAGCCGCACCGGGAGGGACTATGGCTACACCTTC
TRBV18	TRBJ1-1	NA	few	CASSPRWGVGEAFF	TGTGCCAGCTCACCTCGTTGGGGGGTCGGGGAAGCTTTCTTT
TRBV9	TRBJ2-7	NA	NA	CASSSGPGIYEQYF	TGTGCCAGCAGCTCAGGACCGGGAATCTACGAGCAGTACTTC
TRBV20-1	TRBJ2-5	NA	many	CSVDRMGGVQETQYF	TGCAGTGTTGACCGGATGGGGGGCGTCCAAGAGACCCAGTACTTC
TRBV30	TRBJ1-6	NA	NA	CAWSVKGSPLHF	TGTGCCTGGAGTGTAAAGGGTTCACCCCTCCACTTT
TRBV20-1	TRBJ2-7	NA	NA	CSPIAGQLSYEQYF	TGCAGCCCGATCGCCGGTCAGCTATCCTACGAGCAGTACTTC
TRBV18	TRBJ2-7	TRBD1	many	CASSPRDRPYEQYF	TGTGCCAGCTCACCCCGGGACAGGCCCTACGAGCAGTACTTC
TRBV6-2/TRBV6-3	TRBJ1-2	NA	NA	CASSYDGDYGYTF	TGTGCCAGCAGTTACGACGGGGACTATGGCTACACCTTC
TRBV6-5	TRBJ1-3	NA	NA	CASSYRGSSGNTIYF	TGTGCCAGCAGTTACAGGGGGAGCTCTGGAAACACCATATATTTT
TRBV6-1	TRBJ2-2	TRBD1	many	CASSLRTGGGELFF	TGTGCCAGCAGTCTCCGGACAGGGGGTGGGGAGCTGTTTTTT
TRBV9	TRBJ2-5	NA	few	CASSFTQGETQYF	TGTGCCAGCAGCTTCACCCAAGGGGAGACCCAGTACTTC
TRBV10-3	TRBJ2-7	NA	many	CAISSKAYEQYF	TGTGCCATCAGTTCTAAGGCCTACGAGCAGTACTTC
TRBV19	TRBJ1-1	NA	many	CASRVRTEAFF	TGTGCCAGCAGGGTTCGCACTGAAGCTTTCTTT
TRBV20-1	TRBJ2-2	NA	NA	CSASQLGGGENIQYFGTGELFF	NA
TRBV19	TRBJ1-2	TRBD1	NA	CASRTGTTYGYTF	TGTGCCAGTAGGACAGGGACTACCTATGGCTACACCTTC
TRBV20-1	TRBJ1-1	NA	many	CSARGGRTNTEAFF	TGCAGTGCTAGAGGAGGGCGGACGAACACTGAAGCTTTCTTT
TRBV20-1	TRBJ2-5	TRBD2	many	CSATTSGSGGETQYF	TGCAGTGCTACGACTAGCGGGAGTGGGGGGGAGACCCAGTACTTC
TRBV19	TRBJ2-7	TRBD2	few	CASSTGGGRRGEQYF	TGTGCCAGTAGCACCGGGGGAGGGCGCCGAGGCGAGCAGTACTTC
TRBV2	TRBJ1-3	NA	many	CASSERGIQGNTIYF	TGTGCCAGCAGTGAGAGGGGTATTCAAGGAAACACCATATATTTT
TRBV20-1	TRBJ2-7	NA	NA	CSASWQYEQYF	TGCAGTGCTAGTTGGCAGTACGAGCAGTACTTC
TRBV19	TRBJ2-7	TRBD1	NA	CASRGQGNYEQYF	TGTGCCAGTAGGGGACAGGGTAACTATGAGCAGTACTTC